This T cell receptor beta chain is from a study of blood T cell repertoires in COVID-19. Study details: Sites in the United States, Italy and Spain provided acute and convalescent COVID-19 samples.

Losses at the gene ends were 4 bases for V and 0 bases for J; bases not matched to a gene: 17. The CDR3 extends over 19 amino acids. Germline V gene lookup returns CDR1 SGHAT and CDR2 FQNNGV. As originally analysed: Reference gene primer amplification gave nucleated cell count estimates. Using immunoSEQ multiplex PCR, the repertoire was profiled, and TCRdb retains in-frame clones only, with some absent. V and J calls and clone size are given by that table; D and trimming were obtained from the DNA. This table has fewer than 85,000 clones, roughly 78% appearing once. V gene TRBV11-2 combines with J gene TRBJ1-2, with TRBD1 matching 7 bases. This clonotype was sampled from a man between 60 and 75 years old with active or convalescent COVID-19. The sample was peripheral blood. Here the CDR3 reads CASSYYGGTGQLSNYGYTF. DNA of the CDR3: TGTGCCAGCAGCTATTACGGGGGTACGGGACAGCTCTCTAACTATGGCTACACCTTC.